The clone carrying this T cell receptor (beta chain) was observed at least ten times. TCRdb itself ran the PCR reads through MiXCR, one entry per CDR3 protein. The table records roughly 320,000 distinct CDR3 sequences, 20% to 25% of them present only once. Sorting defined naive CD8 T cells as CD8+CD4-CCR7+CD45RA+. Unmatched junction bases numbered 17, after V lost 2 bases and J lost 2 bases. The germline V gene encodes CDR1 KGHSH and CDR2 LQKENI. The CDR3 runs 20 residues. This entry is derived from a study of molecular identifiers for immune sequencing clone quantification. V usage is TRBV18 and J usage is TRBJ2-5; 10 nucleotides line up with TRBD2. The specimen was naive CD8+ T cells from blood, with Jurkat cell RNA spiked in. Documented subset: FACS-sorted CD8+CD4-CCR7+CD45RA+ naive T cells. This clonotype originated in a human donor in good health. Some libraries in this study had Jurkat cell RNA spiked in. The CDR3 DNA follows: TGTGCCAGCTCACCAGAAGCTCTACACGGACTAGCGGCCGCTCAAGAGACCCAGTACTTC. It codes for CASSPEALHGLAAAQETQYF.